These 4 T cell receptor beta chains were sequenced from one sample in a study of regulatory T cells in long-lasting Graves disease. This sample's time point: newly diagnosed GD, antithyroid drugs for less than 3 months. RNA isolated from PBMCs was used to make the TCR library. Construction of TCR beta libraries relied on iRepertoire HTBI primers and on Arm-PCR targeting CDR3 regions. TCRdb fed the multiplex PCR reads into MiXCR, producing one record per CDR3 protein. Among a few hundred thousand distinct CDR3 sequences listed, 15% were seen once. The sample was also reused in another study, on T cells in Graves' hyperthyroidism and ophthalmopathy.

Sequenced here: peripheral blood mononuclear cells (PBMCs), sampled at new diagnosis, from a patient treated with antithyroid drugs. These receptors originate from a woman in her thirties or forties with Graves disease.

CDR3 nucleotides: TGCAGTGCTAGAGATGGGTCGACAGGGGGCTATGGCTACACCTTC. This translates into CSARDGSTGGYGYTF. V is TRBV20-1 and J is TRBJ1-2; 9 bases are a match to TRBD1. The J segment lost 4 bases and the V segment lost 0 bases, leaving 6 bases of the junction unmatched. The length of the CDR3 is 15 residues. Germline values: CDR1 DFQATT, CDR2 SNEGSKA (reference sequence).

The rearrangement uses TRBV20-1 and TRBJ2-1, with TRBD2 matching over 10 bases. V shed 3 bases and J 5 bases; nucleotides not matched to a gene: 7. Germline values: CDR1 DFQATT, CDR2 SNEGSKA (reference sequence). This CDR3 spans 15 amino acids. CDR3 residues: CSASKREGINNEQFF. The CDR3 DNA follows: TGCAGTGCTAGCAAGCGGGAGGGAATTAACAATGAGCAGTTCTTC.

A few counts support this clonotype. The rearrangement uses TRBV6-1 and TRBJ2-5; the D is unclear. V was cut by 5 bases and J by 7 bases, with 14 bases left in between. Germline CDR1 MNHNS, CDR2 SASEGT. CDR3 length equals 13 residues. CDR3 DNA: TGTGCCAGCAGTCCGTCTAGGAAAGGGACCCAGTACTTC. This codes for CASSPSRKGTQYF.

Concerning this clonotype itself: A far larger clone is one base from this, pointing to a likely read error. The J gene is TRBJ2-7, the V gene TRBV11-2; a possible D gene is TRBD1 (6 bases). Germline CDR1 SGHAT, CDR2 FQNNGV. Deletions cut 6 bases from V and 2 bases from J, with 20 bases between. This CDR3 spans 16 amino acids. Here the CDR3 DNA reads TGTGCCAGCAGATTGGGGGATGCAGGGGTGGCCTACGAGCAGTACTTC. It codes for CASRLGDAGVAYEQYF. Looking up the rest from reference TRBV11-2 and TRBJ2-7 gives the full variable domain: EAGVAQSPRYKIIEKRQSVAFWCNPISGHATLYWYQQILGQGPKLLIQFQNNGVVDDSQLPKDRFSAERLKGVDSTLKIQPAKLEDSAVYLCASRLGDAGVAYEQYFGPGTRLTVT.